Here is one T cell receptor (beta chain) with its context. This record comes from a study of blood T cell repertoires in COVID-19. Whole-study context: Specimens from acute and convalescent COVID-19 originated in the United States, Italy and Spain. PBMCs, B-cell-depleted T cells, or T cells were the source of the cDNA or gDNA that made up the material.

Original data processing: Scientists estimated how many nucleated cells there were by amplifying reference gene primers. Data came from immunoSEQ multiplex PCR; TCRdb stores just in-frame clones and leaves some out. That table supplies the V and J calls and clone size; D and trimming were determined from the DNA. Among hundreds of thousands of clones listed, about nine tenths were seen once. Looked up from germline, CDR1 is LNHDA and CDR2 is SQIVND (reference sequence). This CDR3 region has 16 residues. Germline trimming cut 7 bases from V and 4 bases from J; bases unmatched to any gene: 12. Material for sequencing was peripheral blood. This clonotype was obtained from a man aged 60 to 69 who had recovered from COVID-19. V gene TRBV19 combines with J gene TRBJ2-2, with TRBD1 matching over 7 bases. This CDR3 reads CASMGRQGIITGELFF. The CDR3 DNA follows: TGTGCCAGTATGGGGAGACAGGGAATAATCACCGGGGAGCTGTTTTTT.